This T cell receptor (beta chain) appears in the sequencing data of a study of shared clonotypes between healthy human individuals. The V gene lost 4 bases and the J gene lost 8 bases, with 9 bases spanning the gap. The CDR3 runs to 11 residues. Germline lookup yields CDR1 SGHDT and CDR2 YYEEEE. TCRdb's table, derived via immunoSEQ multiplex PCR, lists solely in-frame clones and lacks some. The sample has over 2 million clones, around 92% seen once. The rearrangement links TRBV5-6 to TRBJ1-1, with a tentative D call TRBD1 (6 bases). The sample taken for sequencing was naive CD4+ T cells from PBMCs. The subset: CD45RA+ positively selected. The TCR originated in a man aged 18-30 years in good health. Some clones in this sample may be carry-over from other donors' samples. This CDR3 is CASSLGQEAFF. The CDR3, as DNA: TGTGCCAGCAGCCTAGGACAGGAAGCTTTCTTT.